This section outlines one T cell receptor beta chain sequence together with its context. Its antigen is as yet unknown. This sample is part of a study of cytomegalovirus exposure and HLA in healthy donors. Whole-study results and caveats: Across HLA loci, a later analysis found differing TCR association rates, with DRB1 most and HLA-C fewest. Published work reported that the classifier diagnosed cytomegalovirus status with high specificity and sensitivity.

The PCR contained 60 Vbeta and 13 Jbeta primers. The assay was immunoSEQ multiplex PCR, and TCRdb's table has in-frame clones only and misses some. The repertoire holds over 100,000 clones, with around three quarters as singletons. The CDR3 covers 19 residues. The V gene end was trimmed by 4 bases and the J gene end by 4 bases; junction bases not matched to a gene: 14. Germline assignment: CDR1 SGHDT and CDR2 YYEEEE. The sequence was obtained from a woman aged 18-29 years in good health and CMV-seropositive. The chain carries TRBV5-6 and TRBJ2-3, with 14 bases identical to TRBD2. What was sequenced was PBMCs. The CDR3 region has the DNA TGTGCCAGCAGCCCGTCACCGGGACTAGCGGGAGAAGGGCCAGATACGCAGTATTTT. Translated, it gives CASSPSPGLAGEGPDTQYF.